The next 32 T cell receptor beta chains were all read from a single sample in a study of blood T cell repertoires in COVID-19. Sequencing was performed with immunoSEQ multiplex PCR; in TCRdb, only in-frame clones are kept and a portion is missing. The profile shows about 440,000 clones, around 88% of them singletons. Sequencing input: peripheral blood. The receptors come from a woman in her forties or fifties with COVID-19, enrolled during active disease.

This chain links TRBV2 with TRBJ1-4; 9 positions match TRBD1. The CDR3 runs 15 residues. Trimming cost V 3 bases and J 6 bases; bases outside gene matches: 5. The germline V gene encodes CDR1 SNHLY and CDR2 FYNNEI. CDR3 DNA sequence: TGTGCCAGCAGTGATCGACAGGGGGGACATGAAAAACTGTTTTTT. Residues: CASSDRQGGHEKLFF.

CDR3 in amino acids: CASSLGGTGGRTEAFF. The DNA for the CDR3 is TGTGCCAGCAGTTTAGGGGGAACAGGGGGAAGGACTGAAGCTTTCTTT. V gene TRBV6-2 or TRBV6-3 combines with J gene TRBJ1-1, with 8 positions matching TRBD1. The CDR3 runs to 16 residues. J lost 5 bases, V lost 4 bases, and 12 bases had no gene match. CDR1 is MNHEY and CDR2 is SVGEGT in the germline V gene.

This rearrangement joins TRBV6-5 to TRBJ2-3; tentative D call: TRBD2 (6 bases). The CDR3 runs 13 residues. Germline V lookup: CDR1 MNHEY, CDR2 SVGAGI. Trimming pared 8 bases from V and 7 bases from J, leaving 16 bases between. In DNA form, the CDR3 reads TGTGCCAGCTACCGAGCGGAGGGAAATACGCAGTATTTT. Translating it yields CASYRAEGNTQYF.

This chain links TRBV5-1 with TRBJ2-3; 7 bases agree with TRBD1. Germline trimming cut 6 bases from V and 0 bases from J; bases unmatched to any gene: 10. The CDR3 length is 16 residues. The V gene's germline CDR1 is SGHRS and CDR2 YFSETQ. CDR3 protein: CASTSDYRGSTDTQYF. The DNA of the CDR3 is TGCGCCAGCACCTCAGATTACAGGGGTAGCACAGATACGCAGTATTTT.

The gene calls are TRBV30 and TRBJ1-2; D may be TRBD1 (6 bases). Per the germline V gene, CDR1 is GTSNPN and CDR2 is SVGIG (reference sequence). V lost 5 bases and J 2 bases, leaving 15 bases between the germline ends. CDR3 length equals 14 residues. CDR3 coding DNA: TGTGCCTGGGAGAGCCGGGACAACAACTATGGCTACACCTTC. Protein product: CAWESRDNNYGYTF. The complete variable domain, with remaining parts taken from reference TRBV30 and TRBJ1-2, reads SQTIHQWPATLVQPVGSPLSLECTVEGTSNPNLYWYRQAAGRGLQLLFYSVGIGQISSEVPQNLSASRPQDRQFILSSKKLLLSDSGFYLCAWESRDNNYGYTFGSGTRLTVV.

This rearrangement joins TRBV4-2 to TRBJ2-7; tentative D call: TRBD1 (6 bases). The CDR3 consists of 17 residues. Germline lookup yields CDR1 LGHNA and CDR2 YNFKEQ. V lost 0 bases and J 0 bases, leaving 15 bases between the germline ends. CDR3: CASSQDGGRTHSYEQYF. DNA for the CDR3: TGTGCCAGCAGCCAAGATGGGGGCAGGACCCACTCCTACGAGCAGTACTTC.

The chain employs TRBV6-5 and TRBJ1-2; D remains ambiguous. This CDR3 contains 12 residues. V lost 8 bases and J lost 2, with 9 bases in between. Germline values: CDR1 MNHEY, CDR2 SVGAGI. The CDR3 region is CASVTENYGYTF. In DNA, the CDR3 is TGTGCCAGCGTTACTGAAAACTATGGCTACACCTTC.

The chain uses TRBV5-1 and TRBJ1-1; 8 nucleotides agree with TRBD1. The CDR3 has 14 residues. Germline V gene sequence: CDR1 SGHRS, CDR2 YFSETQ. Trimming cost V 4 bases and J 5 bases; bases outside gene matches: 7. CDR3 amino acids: CASSAQGARTEAFF. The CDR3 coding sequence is TGCGCCAGCAGCGCGCAGGGGGCGCGAACTGAAGCTTTCTTT.

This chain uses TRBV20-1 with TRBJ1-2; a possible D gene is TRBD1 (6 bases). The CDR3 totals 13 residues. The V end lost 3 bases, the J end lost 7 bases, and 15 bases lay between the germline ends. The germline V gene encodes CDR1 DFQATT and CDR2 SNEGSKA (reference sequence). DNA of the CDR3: TGCAGTGCTAGTCCAGGGGTGCGGCGTGGCTACACCTTC. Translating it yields CSASPGVRRGYTF.

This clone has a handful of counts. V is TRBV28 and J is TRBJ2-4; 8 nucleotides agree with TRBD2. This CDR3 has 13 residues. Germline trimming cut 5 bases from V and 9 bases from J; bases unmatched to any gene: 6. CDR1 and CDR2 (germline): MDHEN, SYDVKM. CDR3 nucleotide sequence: TGTGCCAGCAGTCCCGGGGGGGGCGGCATTCAGTACTTC. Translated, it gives CASSPGGGGIQYF.

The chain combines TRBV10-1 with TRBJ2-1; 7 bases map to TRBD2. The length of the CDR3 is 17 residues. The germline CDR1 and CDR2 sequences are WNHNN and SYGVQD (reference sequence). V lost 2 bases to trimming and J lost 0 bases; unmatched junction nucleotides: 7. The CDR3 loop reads CASSEPKRGSSYNEQFF. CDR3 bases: TGCGCCAGCAGTGAGCCCAAGCGGGGTAGCTCCTACAATGAGCAGTTCTTC.

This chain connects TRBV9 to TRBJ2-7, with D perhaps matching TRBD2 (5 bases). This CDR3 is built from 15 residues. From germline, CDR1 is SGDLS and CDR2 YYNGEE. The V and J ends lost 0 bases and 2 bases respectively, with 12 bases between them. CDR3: CASSVAGGSAYEQYF. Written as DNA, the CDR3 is TGTGCCAGCAGCGTAGCGGGCGGGTCCGCCTACGAGCAGTACTTC.

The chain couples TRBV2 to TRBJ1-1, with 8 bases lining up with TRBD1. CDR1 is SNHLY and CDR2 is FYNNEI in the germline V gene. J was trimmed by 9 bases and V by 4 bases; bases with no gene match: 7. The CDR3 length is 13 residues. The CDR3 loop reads CASSGDRPTQAFF. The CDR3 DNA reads TGTGCCAGCAGTGGGGACAGGCCGACTCAAGCTTTCTTT.

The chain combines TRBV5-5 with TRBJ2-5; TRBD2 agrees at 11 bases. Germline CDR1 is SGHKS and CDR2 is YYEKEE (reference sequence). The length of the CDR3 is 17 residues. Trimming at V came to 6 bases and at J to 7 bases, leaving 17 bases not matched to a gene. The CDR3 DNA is TGTGCCAGCACCGCCTCGGGTACTAGCGGGGGCGATGGGACCCAGTACTTC. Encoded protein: CASTASGTSGGDGTQYF.

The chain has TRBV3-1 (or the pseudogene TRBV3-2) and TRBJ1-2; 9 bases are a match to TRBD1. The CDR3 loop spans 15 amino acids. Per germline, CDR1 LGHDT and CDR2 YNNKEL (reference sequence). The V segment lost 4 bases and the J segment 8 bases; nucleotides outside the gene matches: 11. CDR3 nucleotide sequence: TGTGCCAGCAGCCCGGGACAGGGTCTTCAGTTGGGCTACACCTTC. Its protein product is CASSPGQGLQLGYTF.

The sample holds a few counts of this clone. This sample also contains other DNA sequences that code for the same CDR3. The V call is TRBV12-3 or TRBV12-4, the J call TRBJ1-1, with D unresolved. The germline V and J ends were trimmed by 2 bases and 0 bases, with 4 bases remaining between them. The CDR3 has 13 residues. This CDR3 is CASSLSVNTEAFF. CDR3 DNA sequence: TGTGCCAGCAGTTTATCAGTGAACACTGAAGCTTTCTTT.

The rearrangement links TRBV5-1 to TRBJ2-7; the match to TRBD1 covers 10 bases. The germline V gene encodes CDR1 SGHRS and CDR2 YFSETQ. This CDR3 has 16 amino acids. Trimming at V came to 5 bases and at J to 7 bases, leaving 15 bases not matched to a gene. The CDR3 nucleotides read TGCGCCAGCAGATTCTACACCGACAGGGGGCGTGGAGAGCAGTACTTC. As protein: CASRFYTDRGRGEQYF.

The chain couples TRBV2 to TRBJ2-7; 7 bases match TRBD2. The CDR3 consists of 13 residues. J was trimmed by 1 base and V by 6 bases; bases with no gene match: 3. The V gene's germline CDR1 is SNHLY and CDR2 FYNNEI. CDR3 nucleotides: TGTGCCAGCAGGGGCGGGGGATCCTACGAGCAGTACTTC. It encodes CASRGGGSYEQYF.

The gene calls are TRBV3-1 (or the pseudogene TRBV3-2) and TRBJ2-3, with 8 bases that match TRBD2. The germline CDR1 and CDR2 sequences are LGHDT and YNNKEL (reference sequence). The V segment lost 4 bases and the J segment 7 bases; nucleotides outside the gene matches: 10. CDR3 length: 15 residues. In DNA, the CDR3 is TGTGCCAGCAGCCCCTTAGCGGGGTCTTCTTATACGCAGTATTTT. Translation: CASSPLAGSSYTQYF.

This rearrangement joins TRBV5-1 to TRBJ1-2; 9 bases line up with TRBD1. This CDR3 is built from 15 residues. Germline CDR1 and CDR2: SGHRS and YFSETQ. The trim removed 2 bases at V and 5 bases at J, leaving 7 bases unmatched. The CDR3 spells CASSFPDRGDYGYTF. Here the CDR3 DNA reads TGCGCCAGCAGCTTTCCGGACAGGGGAGATTATGGCTACACCTTC. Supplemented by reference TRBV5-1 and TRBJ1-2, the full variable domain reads KAGVTQTPRYLIKTRGQQVTLSCSPISGHRSVSWYQQTPGQGLQFLFEYFSETQRNKGNFPGRFSGRQFSNSRSEMNVSTLELGDSALYLCASSFPDRGDYGYTFGSGTRLTVV.

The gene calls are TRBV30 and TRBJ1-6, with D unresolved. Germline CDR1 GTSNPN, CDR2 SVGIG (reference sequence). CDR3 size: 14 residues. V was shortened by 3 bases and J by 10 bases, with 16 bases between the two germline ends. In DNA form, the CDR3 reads TGTGCCTGGAGGCCGGAGAGGGTATCATCACCCCTCCACTTT. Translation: CAWRPERVSSPLHF.

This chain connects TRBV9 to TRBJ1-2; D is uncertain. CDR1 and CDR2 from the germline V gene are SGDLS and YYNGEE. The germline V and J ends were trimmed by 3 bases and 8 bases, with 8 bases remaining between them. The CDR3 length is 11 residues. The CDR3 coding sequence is TGTGCCAGCAGCGGCCAGGCAGGCTACACCTTC. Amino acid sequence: CASSGQAGYTF.

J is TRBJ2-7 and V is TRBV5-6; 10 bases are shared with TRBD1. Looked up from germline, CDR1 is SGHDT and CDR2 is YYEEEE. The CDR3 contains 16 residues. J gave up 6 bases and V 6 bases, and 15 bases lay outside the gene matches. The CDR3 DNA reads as TGTGCCAGCACCCTCACCCCGGGACAGGGGCTGGCCGAGCAGTACTTC. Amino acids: CASTLTPGQGLAEQYF.

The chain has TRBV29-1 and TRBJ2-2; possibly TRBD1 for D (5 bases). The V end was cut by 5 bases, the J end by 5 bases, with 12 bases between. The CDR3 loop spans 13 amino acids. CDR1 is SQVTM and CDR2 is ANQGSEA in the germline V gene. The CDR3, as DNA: TGCAGCGTTCAGGGTAGATCTACCGGGGAGCTGTTTTTT. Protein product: CSVQGRSTGELFF.

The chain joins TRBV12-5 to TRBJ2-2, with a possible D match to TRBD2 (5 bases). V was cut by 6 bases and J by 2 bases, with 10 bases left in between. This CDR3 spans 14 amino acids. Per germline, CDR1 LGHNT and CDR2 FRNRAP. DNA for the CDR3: TGTGCTAGTGGCACCGGGGTCAACACCGGGGAGCTGTTTTTT. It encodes CASGTGVNTGELFF.

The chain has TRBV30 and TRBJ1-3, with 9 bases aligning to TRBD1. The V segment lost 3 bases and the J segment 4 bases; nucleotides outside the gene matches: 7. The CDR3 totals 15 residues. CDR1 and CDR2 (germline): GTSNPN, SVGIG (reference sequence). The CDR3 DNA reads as TGTGCCTGGAGCCGATCCGGGACAGGGGGAAACACCATATATTTT. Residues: CAWSRSGTGGNTIYF.

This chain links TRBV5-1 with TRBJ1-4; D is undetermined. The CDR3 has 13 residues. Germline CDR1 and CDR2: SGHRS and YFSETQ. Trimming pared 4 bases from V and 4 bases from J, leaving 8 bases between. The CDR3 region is CASSGGINEKLFF. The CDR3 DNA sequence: TGCGCCAGCAGCGGAGGGATTAATGAAAAACTGTTTTTT.

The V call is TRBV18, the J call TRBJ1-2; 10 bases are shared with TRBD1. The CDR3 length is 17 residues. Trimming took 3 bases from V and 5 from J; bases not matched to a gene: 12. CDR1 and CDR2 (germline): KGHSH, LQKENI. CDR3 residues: CASSPRRDRGGWYGYTF. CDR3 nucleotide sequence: TGTGCCAGCTCACCCCGGCGGGACAGGGGCGGATGGTATGGCTACACCTTC.

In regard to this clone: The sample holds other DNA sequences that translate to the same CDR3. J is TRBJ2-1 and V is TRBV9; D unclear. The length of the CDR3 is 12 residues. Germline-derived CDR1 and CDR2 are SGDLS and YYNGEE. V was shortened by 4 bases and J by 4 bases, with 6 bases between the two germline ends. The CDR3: CASSPSYNEQFF. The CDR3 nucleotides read TGTGCCAGCAGCCCTTCTTACAATGAGCAGTTCTTC.

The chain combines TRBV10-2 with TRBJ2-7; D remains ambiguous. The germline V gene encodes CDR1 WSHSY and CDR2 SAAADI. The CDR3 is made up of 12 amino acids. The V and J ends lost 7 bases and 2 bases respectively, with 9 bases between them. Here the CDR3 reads CASIGNTYEQYF. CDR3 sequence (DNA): TGCGCCAGCATTGGCAATACCTACGAGCAGTACTTC.

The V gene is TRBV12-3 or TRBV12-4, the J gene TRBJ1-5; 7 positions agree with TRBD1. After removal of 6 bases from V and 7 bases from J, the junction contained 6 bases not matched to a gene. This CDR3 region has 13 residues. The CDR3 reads CASSQQGRQPQHF. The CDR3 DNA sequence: TGTGCCAGCAGCCAACAGGGGAGGCAGCCCCAGCATTTT.

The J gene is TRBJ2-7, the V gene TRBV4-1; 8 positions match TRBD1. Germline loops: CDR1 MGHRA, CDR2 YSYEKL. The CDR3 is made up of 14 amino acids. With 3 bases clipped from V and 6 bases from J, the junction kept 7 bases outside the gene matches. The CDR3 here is CASSHGPTGVEQYF. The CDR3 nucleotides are TGCGCCAGCAGCCACGGCCCGACAGGGGTCGAGCAGTACTTC.